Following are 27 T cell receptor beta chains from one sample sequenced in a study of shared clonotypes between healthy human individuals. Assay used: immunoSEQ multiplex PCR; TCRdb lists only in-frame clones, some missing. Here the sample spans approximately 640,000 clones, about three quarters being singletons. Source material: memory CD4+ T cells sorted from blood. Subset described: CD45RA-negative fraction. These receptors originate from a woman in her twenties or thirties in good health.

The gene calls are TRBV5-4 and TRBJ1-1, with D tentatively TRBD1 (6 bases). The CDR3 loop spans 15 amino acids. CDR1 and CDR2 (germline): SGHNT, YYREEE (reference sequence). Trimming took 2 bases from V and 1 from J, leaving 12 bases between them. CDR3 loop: CASSFGGRRNTEAFF. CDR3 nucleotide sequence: TGTGCCAGCAGCTTTGGGGGCAGGAGGAACACTGAAGCTTTCTTT.

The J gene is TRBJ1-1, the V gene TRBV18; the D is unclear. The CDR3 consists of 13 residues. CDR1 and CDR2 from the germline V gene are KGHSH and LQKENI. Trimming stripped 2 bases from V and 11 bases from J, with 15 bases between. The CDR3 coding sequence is TGTGCCAGCTCACCAGGAGGGTACGGTGACGCTTTCTTT. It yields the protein CASSPGGYGDAFF.

CDR3 bases: TGTGCCTGGAGTCCTCTTTCCCGGGAGCTGTTTTTT. Protein: CAWSPLSRELFF. The chain combines TRBV30 with TRBJ2-2; D is uncertain. Deletions cut 2 bases from V and 9 bases from J, with 10 bases between. The germline V gene encodes CDR1 GTSNPN and CDR2 SVGIG (reference sequence). The CDR3 length is 12 residues.

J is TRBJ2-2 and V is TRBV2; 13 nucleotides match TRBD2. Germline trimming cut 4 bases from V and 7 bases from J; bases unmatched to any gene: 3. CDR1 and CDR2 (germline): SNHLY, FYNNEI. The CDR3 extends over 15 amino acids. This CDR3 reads CASSGGLAGLGELFF. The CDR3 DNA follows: TGTGCCAGCAGTGGGGGACTAGCGGGACTCGGGGAGCTGTTTTTT.

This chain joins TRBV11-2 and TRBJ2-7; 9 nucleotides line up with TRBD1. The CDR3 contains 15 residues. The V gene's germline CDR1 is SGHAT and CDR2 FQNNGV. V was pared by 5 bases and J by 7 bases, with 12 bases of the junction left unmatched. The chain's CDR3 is CASSRARTGAEEQYF. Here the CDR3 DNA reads TGTGCCAGCAGCAGGGCAAGGACAGGGGCGGAAGAGCAGTACTTC.

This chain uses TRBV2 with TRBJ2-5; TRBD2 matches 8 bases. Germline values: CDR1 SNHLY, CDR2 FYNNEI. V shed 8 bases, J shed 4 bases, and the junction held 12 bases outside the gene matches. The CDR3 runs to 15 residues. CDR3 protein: CASAPGLGLSETQYF. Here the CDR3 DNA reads TGTGCCAGCGCCCCGGGACTAGGATTGTCAGAGACCCAGTACTTC. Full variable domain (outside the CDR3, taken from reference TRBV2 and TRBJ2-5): EPEVTQTPSHQVTQMGQEVILRCVPISNHLYFYWYRQILGQKVEFLVSFYNNEISEKSEIFDDQFSVERPDGSNFTLKIRSTKLEDSAMYFCASAPGLGLSETQYFGPGTRLLVL.

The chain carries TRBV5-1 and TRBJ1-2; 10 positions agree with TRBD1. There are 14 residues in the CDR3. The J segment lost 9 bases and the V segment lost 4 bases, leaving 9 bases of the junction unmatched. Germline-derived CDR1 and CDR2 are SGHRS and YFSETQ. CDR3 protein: CASSPGTGDLRYTF. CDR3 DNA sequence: TGCGCCAGCAGCCCCGGGACAGGGGATTTACGCTACACCTTC.

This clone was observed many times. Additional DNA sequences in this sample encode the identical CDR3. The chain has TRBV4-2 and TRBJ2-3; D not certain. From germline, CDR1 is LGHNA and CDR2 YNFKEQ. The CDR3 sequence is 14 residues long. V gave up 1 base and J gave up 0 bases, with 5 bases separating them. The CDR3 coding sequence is TGTGCCAGCAGCCAAGGGACGAGCACAGATACGCAGTATTTT. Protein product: CASSQGTSTDTQYF.

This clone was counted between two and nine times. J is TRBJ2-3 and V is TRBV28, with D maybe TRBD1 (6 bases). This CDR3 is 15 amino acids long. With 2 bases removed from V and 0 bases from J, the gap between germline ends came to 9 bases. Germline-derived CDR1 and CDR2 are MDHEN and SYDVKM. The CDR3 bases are TGTGCCAGCAGTTTACGGGACATTAGCACAGATACGCAGTATTTT. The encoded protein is CASSLRDISTDTQYF.

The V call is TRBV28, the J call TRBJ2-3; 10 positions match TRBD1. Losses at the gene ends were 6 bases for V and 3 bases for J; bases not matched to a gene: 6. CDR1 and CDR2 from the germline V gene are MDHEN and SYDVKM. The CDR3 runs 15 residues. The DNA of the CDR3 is TGTGCCAGCAGCCAAACGGGACAGGGGACAGATACGCAGTATTTT. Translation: CASSQTGQGTDTQYF. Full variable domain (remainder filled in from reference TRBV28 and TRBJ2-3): DVKVTQSSRYLVKRTGEKVFLECVQDMDHENMFWYRQDPGLGLRLIYFSYDVKMKEKGDIPEGYSVSREKKERFSLILESASTNQTSMYLCASSQTGQGTDTQYFGPGTRLTVL.

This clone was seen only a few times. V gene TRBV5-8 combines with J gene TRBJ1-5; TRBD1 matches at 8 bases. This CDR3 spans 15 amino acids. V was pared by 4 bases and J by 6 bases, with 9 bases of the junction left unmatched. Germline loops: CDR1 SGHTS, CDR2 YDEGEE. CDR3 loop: CASSPGQGGSQPQHF. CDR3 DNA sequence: TGTGCCAGCAGCCCAGGACAGGGTGGGAGTCAGCCCCAGCATTTT. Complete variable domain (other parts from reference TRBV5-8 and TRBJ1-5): EAGVTQSPTHLIKTRGQQATLRCSPISGHTSVYWYQQALGLGLQFLLWYDEGEERNRGNFPPRFSGRQFPNYSSELNVNALELEDSALYLCASSPGQGGSQPQHFGDGTRLSIL.

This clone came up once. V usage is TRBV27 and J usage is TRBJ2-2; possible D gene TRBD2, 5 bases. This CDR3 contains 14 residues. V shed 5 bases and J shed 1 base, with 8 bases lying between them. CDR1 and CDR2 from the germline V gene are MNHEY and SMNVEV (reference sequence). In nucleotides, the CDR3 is TGTGCCAGCAGTCAGAGGGTGAACACCGGGGAGCTGTTTTTT. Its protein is CASSQRVNTGELFF.

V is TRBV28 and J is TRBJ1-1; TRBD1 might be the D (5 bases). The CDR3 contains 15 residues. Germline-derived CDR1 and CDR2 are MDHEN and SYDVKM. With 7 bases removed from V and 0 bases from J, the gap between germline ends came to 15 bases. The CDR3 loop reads CASMGSRGVNTEAFF. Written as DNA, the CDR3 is TGTGCCAGCATGGGGTCTCGGGGGGTGAACACTGAAGCTTTCTTT.

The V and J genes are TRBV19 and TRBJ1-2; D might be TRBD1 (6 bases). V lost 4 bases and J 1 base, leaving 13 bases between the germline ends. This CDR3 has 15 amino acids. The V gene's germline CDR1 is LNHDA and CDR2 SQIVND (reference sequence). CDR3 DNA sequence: TGTGCCAGTAGTAAGCAACAGGGAATTAACTATGGCTACACCTTC. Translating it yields CASSKQQGINYGYTF.

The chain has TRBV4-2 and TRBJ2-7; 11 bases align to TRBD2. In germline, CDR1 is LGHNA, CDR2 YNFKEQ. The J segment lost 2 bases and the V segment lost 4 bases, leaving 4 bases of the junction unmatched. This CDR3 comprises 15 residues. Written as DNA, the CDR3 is TGTGCCAGCAGCCCGGGGACTAGCGGAACCTACGAGCAGTACTTC. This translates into CASSPGTSGTYEQYF.

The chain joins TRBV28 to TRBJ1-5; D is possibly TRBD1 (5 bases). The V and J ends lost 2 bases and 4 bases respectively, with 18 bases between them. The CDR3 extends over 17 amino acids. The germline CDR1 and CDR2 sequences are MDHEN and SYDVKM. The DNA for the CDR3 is TGTGCCAGCAGTTTAGGCAGGGTTGGGCGTTTGAATCAGCCCCAGCATTTT. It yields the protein CASSLGRVGRLNQPQHF.

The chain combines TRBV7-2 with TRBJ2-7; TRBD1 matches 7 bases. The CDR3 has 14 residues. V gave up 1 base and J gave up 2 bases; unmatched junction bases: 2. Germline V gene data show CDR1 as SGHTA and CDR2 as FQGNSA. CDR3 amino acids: CASSLETGPYEQYF. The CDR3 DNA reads TGTGCCAGCAGCTTAGAGACAGGGCCCTACGAGCAGTACTTC.

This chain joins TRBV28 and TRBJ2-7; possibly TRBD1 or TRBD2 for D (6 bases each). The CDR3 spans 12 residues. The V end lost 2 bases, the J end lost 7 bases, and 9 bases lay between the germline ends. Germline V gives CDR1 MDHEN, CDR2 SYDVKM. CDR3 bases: TGTGCCAGCAGTTTACGGGGGCGGGAGCAGTACTTC. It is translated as CASSLRGREQYF.

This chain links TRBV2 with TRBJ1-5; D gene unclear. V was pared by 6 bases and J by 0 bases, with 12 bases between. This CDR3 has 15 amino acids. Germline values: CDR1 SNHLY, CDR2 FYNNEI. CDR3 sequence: CASSQERFSNQPQHF. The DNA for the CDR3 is TGTGCCAGCAGCCAGGAACGGTTTAGCAATCAGCCCCAGCATTTT.

The CDR3 DNA is TGTGCCAGCAGCCAAGACAAATTACTAGCGGGAGACTCAGATACGCAGTATTTT. This gives the protein CASSQDKLLAGDSDTQYF. The chain is built from TRBV14 and TRBJ2-3; the match to TRBD2 covers 11 bases. The CDR3 is 18 amino acids. V lost 0 bases to trimming and J lost 4 bases; unmatched junction nucleotides: 9. Germline CDR1 and CDR2: SGHDN and FVKESK.

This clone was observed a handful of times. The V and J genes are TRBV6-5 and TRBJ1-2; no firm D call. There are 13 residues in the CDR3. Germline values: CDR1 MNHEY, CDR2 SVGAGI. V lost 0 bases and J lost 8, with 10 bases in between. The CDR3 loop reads CASSYSGQWGYTF. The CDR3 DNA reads TGTGCCAGCAGTTACTCCGGTCAGTGGGGCTACACCTTC.

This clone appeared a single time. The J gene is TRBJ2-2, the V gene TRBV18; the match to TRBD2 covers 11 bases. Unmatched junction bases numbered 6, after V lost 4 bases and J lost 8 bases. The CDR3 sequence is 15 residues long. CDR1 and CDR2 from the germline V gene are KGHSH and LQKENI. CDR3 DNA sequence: TGTGCCAGCTCACAGACTAGCGGGAACGATGGGGAGCTGTTTTTT. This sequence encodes CASSQTSGNDGELFF.

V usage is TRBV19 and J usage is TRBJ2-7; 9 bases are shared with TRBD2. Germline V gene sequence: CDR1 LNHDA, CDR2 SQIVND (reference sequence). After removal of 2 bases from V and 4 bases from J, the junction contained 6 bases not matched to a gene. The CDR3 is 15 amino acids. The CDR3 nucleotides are TGTGCCAGTAGTATACCGGGACTAGCAGGTTACGAGCAGTACTTC. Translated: CASSIPGLAGYEQYF.

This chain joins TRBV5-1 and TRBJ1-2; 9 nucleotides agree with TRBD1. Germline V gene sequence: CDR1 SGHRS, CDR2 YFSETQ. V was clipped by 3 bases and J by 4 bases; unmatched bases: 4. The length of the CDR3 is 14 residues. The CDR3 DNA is TGCGCCAGCAGCTGGGGACAGGGCCTCTATGGCTACACCTTC. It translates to CASSWGQGLYGYTF.

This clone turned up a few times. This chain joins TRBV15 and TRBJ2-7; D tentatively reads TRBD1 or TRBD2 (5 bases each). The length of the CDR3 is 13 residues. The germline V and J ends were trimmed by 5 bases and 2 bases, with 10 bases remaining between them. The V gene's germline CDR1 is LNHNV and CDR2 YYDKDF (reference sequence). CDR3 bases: TGTGCCACCAGCCGACGGGGCGCCTACGAGCAGTACTTC. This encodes CATSRRGAYEQYF.

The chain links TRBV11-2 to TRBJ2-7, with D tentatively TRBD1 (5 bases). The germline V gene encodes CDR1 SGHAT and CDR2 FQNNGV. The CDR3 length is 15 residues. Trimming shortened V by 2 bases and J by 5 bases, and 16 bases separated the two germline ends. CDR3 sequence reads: CASSLRTGRANEQYF. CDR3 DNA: TGTGCCAGCAGCTTAAGGACGGGCAGGGCTAACGAGCAGTACTTC.

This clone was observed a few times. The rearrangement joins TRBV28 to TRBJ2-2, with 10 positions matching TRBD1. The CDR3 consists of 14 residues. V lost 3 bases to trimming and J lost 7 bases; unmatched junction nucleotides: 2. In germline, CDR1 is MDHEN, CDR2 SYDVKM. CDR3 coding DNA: TGTGCCAGCAGTTTCGGGACAGGGGTCGGGGAGCTGTTTTTT. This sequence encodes CASSFGTGVGELFF.